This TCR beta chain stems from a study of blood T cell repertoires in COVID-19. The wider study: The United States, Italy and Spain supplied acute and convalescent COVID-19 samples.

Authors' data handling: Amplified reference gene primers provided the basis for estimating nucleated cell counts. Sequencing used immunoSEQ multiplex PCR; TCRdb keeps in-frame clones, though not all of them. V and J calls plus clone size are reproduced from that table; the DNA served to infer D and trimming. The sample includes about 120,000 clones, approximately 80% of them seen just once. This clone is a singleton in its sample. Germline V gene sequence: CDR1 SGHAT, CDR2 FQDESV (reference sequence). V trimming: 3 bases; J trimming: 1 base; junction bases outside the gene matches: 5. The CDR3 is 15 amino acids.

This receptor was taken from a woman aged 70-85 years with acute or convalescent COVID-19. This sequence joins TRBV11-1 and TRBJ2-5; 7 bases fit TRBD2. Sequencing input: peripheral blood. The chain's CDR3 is CASSFYGGGQETQYF. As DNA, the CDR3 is TGTGCCAGCAGCTTCTATGGGGGGGGCCAAGAGACCCAGTACTTC.